This T cell receptor (beta chain) was retrieved from a study of T cells in tuberculosis. In the study overall: A South African cohort included IGRA-negative adolescents, latently infected IGRA-positive adolescents and adults with active tuberculosis. Study-wide results and limits: The TCR-beta difference was not significant; alpha differences partly reflected length. Samples were chosen by availability of cryopreserved specimens.

The V end was cut by 4 bases, the J end by 3 bases, with 11 bases between. The CDR3 has 14 amino acids. CDR1 is LGHNA, CDR2 YNFKEQ, per germline. In the case of this clone: Its target is not known.

Assay: immunoSEQ multiplex PCR; the TCRdb copy retains only in-frame clones and omits some. The data contain some 34,000 clones, about 90% of them singletons. As to time point: new active TB diagnosis, blood taken before or within 7 days of starting treatment. On average roughly 100,000 T cells per donor were immunosequenced. The chain joins TRBV4-2 to TRBJ2-3; D is ambiguous. The sequence was obtained from an adult with tuberculosis. Sequences were derived from PBMCs, sampled at tuberculosis diagnosis. CDR3 amino acids: CASSPVLQTDTQYF. The CDR3 DNA follows: TGTGCCAGCAGCCCGGTCCTACAGACAGATACGCAGTATTTT.